This T cell receptor beta chain is from a study of cytomegalovirus exposure and HLA in healthy donors. Study-level points and caveats: Among the most significant clusters, several appeared linked to common viral pathogens in a later analysis.

Primers for the PCR totalled 60 Vbeta and 13 Jbeta. Produced via immunoSEQ multiplex PCR; TCRdb's table is partial and in-frame only. The sample gives 60,000 to 75,000 clones, 60% to 80% of which show up once; 9% to 13% is in the top ten. The CDR3 contains 16 residues. Germline lookup yields CDR1 MRHNA and CDR2 SNTAGT. J gave up 2 bases and V 0 bases, and 0 bases lay outside the gene matches. As to this clone: Its antigen is undetermined.

This TCR was recovered from a woman aged 35 to 49 in good health and CMV-seropositive. Specimen: PBMCs. The rearrangement joins TRBV6-4 to TRBJ2-1, with 11 positions matching TRBD2. CDR3 DNA sequence: TGTGCCAGCAGTGACTCTAGCGGGGGGGCCTACAATGAGCAGTTCTTC. Its translation: CASSDSSGGAYNEQFF.